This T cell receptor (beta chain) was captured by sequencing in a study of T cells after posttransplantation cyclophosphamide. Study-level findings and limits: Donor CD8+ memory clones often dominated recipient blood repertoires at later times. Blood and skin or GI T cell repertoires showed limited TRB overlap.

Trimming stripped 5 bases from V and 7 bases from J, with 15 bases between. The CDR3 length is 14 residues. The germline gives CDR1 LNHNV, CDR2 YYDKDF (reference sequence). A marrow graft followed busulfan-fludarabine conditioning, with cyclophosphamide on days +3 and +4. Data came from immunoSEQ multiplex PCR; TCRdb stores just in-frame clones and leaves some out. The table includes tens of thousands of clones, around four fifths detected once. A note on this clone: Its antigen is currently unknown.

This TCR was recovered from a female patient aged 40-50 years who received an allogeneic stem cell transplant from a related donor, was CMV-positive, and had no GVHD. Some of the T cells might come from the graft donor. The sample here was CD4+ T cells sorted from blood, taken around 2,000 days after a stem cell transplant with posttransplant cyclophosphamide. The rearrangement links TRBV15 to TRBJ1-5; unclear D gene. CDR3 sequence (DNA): TGTGCCACCAGCTTCCAGGCAGGTGGGCAGCCCCAGCATTTT. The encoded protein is CATSFQAGGQPQHF.